This entry describes one TCR beta chain. The entry originates in a study of blood T cell repertoires in COVID-19. Assay: immunoSEQ multiplex PCR; the TCRdb copy retains only in-frame clones and omits some. The table records about 58,000 clones, over 65% of them present only once. V gave up 8 bases and J gave up 2 bases, with 13 bases separating them. The CDR3 runs to 14 residues. In germline, CDR1 is MNHEY, CDR2 SVGAGI. The sequencing input was peripheral blood. The chain employs TRBV6-5 and TRBJ1-5; no definite D call. The sequence came from a man aged 35 to 55 with active COVID-19. The CDR3 reads CASFLDTGNQPQHF. DNA of the CDR3: TGTGCCAGCTTCCTCGATACGGGCAATCAGCCCCAGCATTTT.